The rows below give T cell receptor beta chains drawn from one sample of a study of cytomegalovirus exposure and HLA in healthy donors. The method was immunoSEQ multiplex PCR; TCRdb's version includes in-frame clones alone and lacks a portion of them. The sample carries about 160,000 clones, 80% to 90% recorded once. The sequenced sample was PBMCs. Receptors originate from a woman younger than 45 in good health and CMV-seronegative. CDR3s include the opening cysteine and the closing phenylalanine or tryptophan. The D gene is left open where the match is weak. Clone size is given for some rows only: seen once, a few or many times, or a class if the clone is expanded.

>TRBD2|NA|TRBV4-3|TRBJ2-7
CASSQGLGGSYEQYF
TGCGCCAGCAGCCAGGGACTAGGGGGGTCCTACGAGCAGTACTTC
>TRBD2|NA|TRBV5-1|TRBJ2-1
CASCPGLATSRSEQFF
TGCGCCAGCTGCCCGGGACTAGCGACATCGAGGAGTGAGCAGTTCTTC
>NA|once|TRBV9|TRBJ1-1
CASSVDHVGLMNTEAFF
TGTGCCAGCAGCGTAGATCATGTAGGCCTTATGAACACTGAAGCTTTCTTT
>NA|NA|TRBV9|TRBJ2-7
CASSVGAGGDEQYF
TGTGCCAGCAGCGTAGGAGCAGGGGGGGACGAGCAGTACTTC
>NA|NA|TRBV19|TRBJ2-7
CASSSGLGYEQYF
TGTGCCAGTAGCTCGGGACTTGGCTACGAGCAGTACTTC
>NA|NA|TRBV18|TRBJ1-5
CASSPVPGRQNSNQPQHF
TGTGCCAGCTCACCCGTCCCGGGAAGACAGAATAGCAATCAGCCCCAGCATTTT
>NA|NA|TRBV7-3|TRBJ2-1
CASSPNPGRHYNEQFF
TGTGCCAGCAGCCCGAACCCGGGACGCCACTACAATGAGCAGTTCTTC
>TRBD2|NA|TRBV5-1|TRBJ2-1
CASSDTGTSGKYNEQFF
TGCGCCAGCAGCGACACCGGGACTAGCGGAAAATACAATGAGCAGTTCTTC
>NA|NA|TRBV29-1|TRBJ2-1
CSVGPGSNEQFF
TGCAGCGTTGGCCCGGGCTCCAATGAGCAGTTCTTC
>NA|NA|TRBV14|TRBJ2-3
CASSQDLESTQYF
TGTGCCAGCAGCCAAGACTTAGAGAGTACGCAGTATTTT
>NA|NA|TRBV27|TRBJ2-3
CASSLGTGPPTDTQYF
TGTGCCAGCAGTTTGGGAACAGGGCCGCCCACAGATACGCAGTATTTT
>NA|NA|TRBV19|TRBJ1-2
CASSPGQTNYGYTF
TGTGCCAGTAGTCCCGGACAGACAAACTATGGCTACACCTTC
>TRBD2|few|TRBV4-2|TRBJ2-3
CASSQESSGGVRTDTQYF
TGTGCCAGCAGCCAAGAGTCTAGCGGGGGGGTGCGCACAGATACGCAGTATTTT
>NA|NA|TRBV27|TRBJ2-1
CASSLGSEQFF
TGTGCCAGCAGTCTAGGCAGTGAGCAGTTCTTC
>TRBD2|NA|TRBV11-2|TRBJ2-1
CASSLEPSGSEGNEQFF
TGTGCCAGCAGCTTAGAACCTAGCGGGAGTGAAGGCAATGAGCAGTTCTTC
>TRBD2|few|TRBV10-3|TRBJ2-2
CAISAGGSNTGELFF
TGTGCCATCAGTGCCGGGGGGTCTAACACCGGGGAGCTGTTTTTT
>TRBD2|NA|TRBV4-1|TRBJ2-7
CASSQDPTDGTSAAYEQYF
TGCGCCAGCAGCCAAGATCCAACCGACGGGACTAGCGCGGCCTACGAGCAGTACTTC
>NA|NA|TRBV7-9|TRBJ2-7
CASSLDQGRTYEQYF
TGTGCCAGCAGCTTAGATCAGGGACGGACCTACGAGCAGTACTTC
>TRBD1|NA|TRBV4-1|TRBJ2-7
CASSEIGTDAF
TGCGCCAGCAGCGAAATCGGGACAGATGCCTTC
>NA|NA|TRBV5-1|TRBJ2-2
CASSLDEITGELFF
TGCGCCAGCAGCTTGGACGAAATCACCGGGGAGCTGTTTTTT
>TRBD2|NA|TRBV6-1|TRBJ2-7
CASNSLAGGNEQYF
TGTGCCAGCAATAGTCTAGCGGGAGGAAACGAGCAGTACTTC
>NA|NA|TRBV4-2|TRBJ1-4
CASSRANEKLFF
TGTGCCAGCAGCAGGGCTAATGAAAAACTGTTTTTT
>TRBD1|NA|TRBV11-3|TRBJ2-1
CASSLGPHRGHHNEQFF
TGTGCCAGCAGCTTAGGACCCCACAGGGGTCACCACAATGAGCAGTTCTTC
>NA|NA|TRBV11-2|TRBJ2-3
CASSPHDGMGTDTQYF
TGTGCCAGCAGCCCGCACGATGGGATGGGCACAGATACGCAGTATTTT
>TRBD1|NA|TRBV11-1|TRBJ2-3
CASSHRGDTQYF
TGTGCCAGCAGCCACAGGGGTGATACGCAGTATTTT